The rows below give T cell receptor beta chains drawn from one sample of a study of shared clonotypes between healthy human individuals. Here immunoSEQ multiplex PCR was the method, and the copy in TCRdb shows in-frame clones only, minus some. The table shows around 2,000,000 clones, with less than 95% occurring only once. The sequencing sample was made of naive CD8+ T cells sorted from blood. These receptors were taken from a young man in good health. The CDR3 runs from the conserved cysteine through the conserved F or W. The order of the fields is V gene, D gene, clone size, J gene, CDR3 DNA, CDR3 protein. The D gene is left open where the match is weak. Clone size appears in some rows only: once, few, many, or a class for an expanded clone.

V: TRBV11-2; D: -; size: -; J: TRBJ1-1; DNA: TGTGCCAGCAGCAGCTTGGGGGGCTTGAACACTGAAGCTTTCTTT; CDR3: CASSSLGGLNTEAFF
V: TRBV9; D: TRBD2; size: -; J: TRBJ2-2; DNA: TGTGCCAGCAGCCCCCACCTAGCGGGGGGGGAGCTGTTTTTT; CDR3: CASSPHLAGGELFF
V: TRBV10-1; D: TRBD1; size: -; J: TRBJ2-2; DNA: TGCGCCAGCAGTGAGTTCCAGGGGGCCGGGGAGCTGTTTTTT; CDR3: CASSEFQGAGELFF
V: TRBV7-9; D: -; size: -; J: TRBJ2-1; DNA: TGTGCCAGCAGCCCAGGGTTTCATGAGCAGTTCTTC; CDR3: CASSPGFHEQFF
V: TRBV11-2; D: -; size: -; J: TRBJ1-2; DNA: TGTGCCAGCAGCGGAGAGGGGTATGGCTACACCTTC; CDR3: CASSGEGYGYTF
V: TRBV4-3; D: TRBD1; size: -; J: TRBJ2-2; DNA: TGCGCCAGCAGCCTAAGACAGGGGTCCGGGGAGCTGTTTTTT; CDR3: CASSLRQGSGELFF
V: TRBV6-1; D: -; size: -; J: TRBJ1-5; DNA: TGTGCCAGCAGTGAATTTCAAGGGGATCAGCCCCAGCATTTT; CDR3: CASSEFQGDQPQHF
V: TRBV30; D: TRBD2; size: -; J: TRBJ2-1; DNA: TGTGCCTGGAGTGCCGGACTAGCGGGAGCGGATGAGCAGTTCTTC; CDR3: CAWSAGLAGADEQFF
V: TRBV27; D: TRBD1; size: -; J: TRBJ2-2; DNA: TGTGCCAGCAGACTGGGACAGGGGAACGGGGAGCTGTTTTTT; CDR3: CASRLGQGNGELFF
V: TRBV29-1; D: -; size: -; J: TRBJ2-7; DNA: TGCAGCGTTGAGGCAGGGGCCTACGAGCAGTACTTC; CDR3: CSVEAGAYEQYF
V: TRBV9; D: -; size: -; J: TRBJ2-7; DNA: TGTGCCAGCAGCGGGGGTGGAGGTATCTCCTACGAGCAGTACTTC; CDR3: CASSGGGGISYEQYF
V: TRBV7-9; D: -; size: -; J: TRBJ2-7; DNA: TGTGCCAGCAGCCCGATTTACTTGACAGGGAGGGACTCCTACGAGCAGTACTTC; CDR3: CASSPIYLTGRDSYEQYF
V: TRBV9; D: -; size: -; J: TRBJ2-7; DNA: TGTGCCAGCAGCGTAGCGGCTAGCGAGAGCTACGAGCAGTACTTC; CDR3: CASSVAASESYEQYF
V: TRBV6-5; D: -; size: -; J: TRBJ2-2; DNA: TGTGCCAGCAGTTACTCCACAGGGTACACCGGGGAGCTGTTTTTT; CDR3: CASSYSTGYTGELFF
V: TRBV19; D: -; size: few; J: TRBJ1-1; DNA: TGTGCCAGTAGTCCCCAAGGGAACACTGAAGCTTTCTTT; CDR3: CASSPQGNTEAFF
V: TRBV7-8; D: -; size: -; J: TRBJ1-1; DNA: TGTGCCAGCAGCTTACCCCCCAGGGTCGCCGGGGGAACTGAAGCTTTCTTT; CDR3: CASSLPPRVAGGTEAFF
V: TRBV13; D: -; size: -; J: TRBJ1-1; DNA: TGTGCCAGCAGCCCGATGGGACGGAACACTGAAGCTTTCTTT; CDR3: CASSPMGRNTEAFF
V: TRBV4-3; D: -; size: -; J: TRBJ2-3; DNA: TGCGCCAGCAGCCAAGATCGACGCGGGGCTGAACCTCCAGATACGCAGTATTTT; CDR3: CASSQDRRGAEPPDTQYF
V: TRBV6-5; D: -; size: -; J: TRBJ2-2; DNA: TGTGCCTTGACAGTCAACACCGGGGAGCTGTTTTTT; CDR3: CALTVNTGELFF
V: TRBV7-8; D: TRBD1; size: -; J: TRBJ1-6; DNA: TGTGCCAGCACCCCAGGGGGGGCGTCCTATAATTCACCCCTCCACTTT; CDR3: CASTPGGASYNSPLHF
V: TRBV27; D: -; size: -; J: TRBJ2-5; DNA: TGTGCCAGCTCGATCGCGGGACTCAGAGAGACCCAGTACTTC; CDR3: CASSIAGLRETQYF
V: TRBV13; D: -; size: -; J: TRBJ1-5; DNA: TGTGCCAGCAGCTCCTCCGGGGGGGACCAGCATTTT; CDR3: CASSSSGGDQHF
V: TRBV9; D: TRBD2; size: -; J: TRBJ2-3; DNA: TGTGCCAGCAGCGTAGGACTAGCGGGATTTTCAGATACGCAGTATTTT; CDR3: CASSVGLAGFSDTQYF
V: TRBV11-3; D: -; size: once; J: TRBJ1-1; DNA: TGTGCCAGCAGCTTGGAGTTAAACACTGAAGCTTTCTTT; CDR3: CASSLELNTEAFF
V: TRBV7-6; D: -; size: -; J: TRBJ2-2; DNA: TGTGCCAGCAGCTTAGACTTGAACGGGGAGCTGTTTTTT; CDR3: CASSLDLNGELFF
V: TRBV6-5; D: TRBD1; size: -; J: TRBJ2-1; DNA: TGTGCCAGCAGCCTCCTGGGGACAGGGAACAATGAGCAGTTCTTC; CDR3: CASSLLGTGNNEQFF
V: TRBV30; D: -; size: -; J: TRBJ1-5; DNA: TGTGCCTGGAGTAGTATGGGGTTTGGCAATCAGCCCCAGCATTTT; CDR3: CAWSSMGFGNQPQHF
V: TRBV7-9; D: TRBD1; size: -; J: TRBJ1-2; DNA: TGTGCCAGCAGCTTTAGACAGGGTCCCGATTATGGCTACACCTTC; CDR3: CASSFRQGPDYGYTF
V: TRBV5-8; D: -; size: once; J: TRBJ2-7; DNA: TGTGCCAGCAGCGCCGACGCCTACGAGCAGTACTTC; CDR3: CASSADAYEQYF
V: TRBV6-1; D: -; size: -; J: TRBJ2-7; DNA: TGTGCCAGCAGTGAACCGGGGTCCGAGCAGTACTTC; CDR3: CASSEPGSEQYF
V: TRBV6-1; D: -; size: -; J: TRBJ1-1; DNA: TGTGCCACCGACGTCGTAACAGGACTGAACACTGAAGCTTTCTTT; CDR3: CATDVVTGLNTEAFF
V: TRBV6-5; D: TRBD2; size: -; J: TRBJ2-1; DNA: TGTGCCAGCAGCCTACTAGCGGGGGACTACAATGAGCAGTTCTTC; CDR3: CASSLLAGDYNEQFF
V: TRBV18; D: TRBD2; size: -; J: TRBJ2-7; DNA: TGTGCCAGCTCACCGGGACTAGCGGGGGAGTCCTACGAGCAGTACTTC; CDR3: CASSPGLAGESYEQYF
V: TRBV28; D: -; size: -; J: TRBJ1-5; DNA: TGTGCCAGCACCTACTATCCCTTGGCAGATCAGCCCCAGCATTTT; CDR3: CASTYYPLADQPQHF
V: TRBV4-1; D: -; size: -; J: TRBJ1-5; DNA: TGCGCCAGCAGCCAAGGCCTGTTATTGAGACAGCCCCAGCATTTT; CDR3: CASSQGLLLRQPQHF
V: TRBV7-9; D: -; size: -; J: TRBJ2-7; DNA: TGTGCCAGCAGCTTACCAGGGTACCACGAGCAGTACTTC; CDR3: CASSLPGYHEQYF
V: TRBV10-3; D: TRBD2; size: -; J: TRBJ2-5; DNA: TGTGCCATCACCCCGGGACTAGCGGCCCAAGAGACCCAGTACTTC; CDR3: CAITPGLAAQETQYF
V: TRBV6-5; D: TRBD1; size: -; J: TRBJ1-2; DNA: TGTGCCAGCAGTTACTCGGAGGGGGCGAGTGGCTACACCTTC; CDR3: CASSYSEGASGYTF
V: TRBV13; D: TRBD1; size: -; J: TRBJ2-1; DNA: TGTGCCAGCAGCTTAGGGACAGGGGATTACAATGAGCAGTTCTTC; CDR3: CASSLGTGDYNEQFF
V: TRBV10-2; D: TRBD2; size: -; J: TRBJ2-7; DNA: TGCGCCAGCAGTGAGGAGGCGGGAGGGTGGGCCTACGAGCAGTACTTC; CDR3: CASSEEAGGWAYEQYF
V: TRBV7-9; D: -; size: once; J: TRBJ2-7; DNA: TGTGCCAGCAGCCAGGATCGGTTCTCCGGCTACGAGCAGTACTTC; CDR3: CASSQDRFSGYEQYF
V: TRBV2; D: TRBD1; size: -; J: TRBJ1-2; DNA: TGTGCCAGCAGCGCTGCAGGGGGCGAGTTCGGCTACACCTTC; CDR3: CASSAAGGEFGYTF
V: TRBV30; D: -; size: once; J: TRBJ2-1; DNA: TGTGCCTGGAGGGTGGGGACCCTCAGGAATGAGCAGTTCTTC; CDR3: CAWRVGTLRNEQFF
V: TRBV10-1; D: -; size: -; J: TRBJ2-7; DNA: TGCGCCACCGAAGTCGGCCACGAGCAGTACTTC; CDR3: CATEVGHEQYF
V: TRBV29-1; D: -; size: -; J: TRBJ2-7; DNA: TGCAGCGTTGTTGGGGGGACGGTGGCCTACGAGCAGTACTTC; CDR3: CSVVGGTVAYEQYF
V: TRBV9; D: TRBD2; size: -; J: TRBJ2-2; DNA: TGTGCCAGCAGACCTGGACTAGCTGCGAACACCGGGGAGCTGTTTTTT; CDR3: CASRPGLAANTGELFF
V: TRBV5-1; D: -; size: -; J: TRBJ2-5; DNA: TGCGCCAGCAGGGGGCAGGGTGCGGAGACCCAGTACTTC; CDR3: CASRGQGAETQYF
V: TRBV11-2; D: -; size: -; J: TRBJ2-5; DNA: TGTGCCAGCAGCTTGGTTGGGAGTCACATGGAGACCCAGTACTTC; CDR3: CASSLVGSHMETQYF
V: TRBV4-1; D: TRBD1; size: -; J: TRBJ1-6; DNA: TGCGCCAGCAGCCAAGGACAGGGAGTAAATTCACCCCTCCACTTT; CDR3: CASSQGQGVNSPLHF